This T cell receptor (beta chain) was retrieved from a study of blood T cell repertoires in COVID-19. Germline loops: CDR1 SGHDT, CDR2 YYEEEE. The germline V and J ends were trimmed by 2 bases and 2 bases, with 14 bases remaining between them. The CDR3 extends over 15 amino acids. Original analysis: Reference gene primer amplification yielded estimated nucleated cell counts. The table came from immunoSEQ multiplex PCR; TCRdb's copy has only in-frame clones and leaves some out. V and J calls plus clone size are reproduced from that table; the DNA served to infer D and trimming. This table holds 110,000 to 150,000 clones, approximately 91% found once.

V usage is TRBV5-6 and J usage is TRBJ2-7; a weak D match, TRBD1 (5 bases). Sequencing was done on a sample of peripheral blood. This TCR came from a man in his 70s with acute or convalescent COVID-19. The CDR3 DNA reads TGTGCCAGCAGCTTAGGCAGGGTCCAAACCTACGAGCAGTACTTC. It encodes CASSLGRVQTYEQYF. The full variable domain, in which reference TRBV5-6 and TRBJ2-7 provide the parts outside the CDR3, is DAGVTQSPTHLIKTRGQQVTLRCSPKSGHDTVSWYQQALGQGPQFIFQYYEEEERQRGNFPDRFSGHQFPNYSSELNVNALLLGDSALYLCASSLGRVQTYEQYFGPGTRLTVT.